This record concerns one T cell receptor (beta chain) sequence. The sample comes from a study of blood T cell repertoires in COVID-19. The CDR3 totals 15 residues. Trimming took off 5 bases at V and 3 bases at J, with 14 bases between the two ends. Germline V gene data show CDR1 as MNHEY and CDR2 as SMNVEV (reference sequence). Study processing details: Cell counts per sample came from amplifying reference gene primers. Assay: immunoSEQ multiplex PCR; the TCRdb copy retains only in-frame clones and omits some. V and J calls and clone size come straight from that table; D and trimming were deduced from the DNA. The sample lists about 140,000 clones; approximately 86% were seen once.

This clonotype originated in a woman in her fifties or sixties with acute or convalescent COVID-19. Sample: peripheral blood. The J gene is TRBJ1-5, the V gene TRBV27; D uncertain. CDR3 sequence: CASSLIAGYNQPQHF. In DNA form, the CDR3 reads TGTGCCAGCAGTCTTATAGCGGGGTACAATCAGCCCCAGCATTTT.